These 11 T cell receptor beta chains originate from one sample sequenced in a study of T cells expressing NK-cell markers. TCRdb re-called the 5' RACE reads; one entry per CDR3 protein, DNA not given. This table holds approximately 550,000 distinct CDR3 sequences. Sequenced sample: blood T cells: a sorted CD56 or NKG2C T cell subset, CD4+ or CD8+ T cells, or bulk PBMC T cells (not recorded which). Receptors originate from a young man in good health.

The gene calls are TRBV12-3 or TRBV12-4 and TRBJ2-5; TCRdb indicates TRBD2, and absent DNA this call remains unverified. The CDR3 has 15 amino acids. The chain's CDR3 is CASSHRTSGQETQYF.

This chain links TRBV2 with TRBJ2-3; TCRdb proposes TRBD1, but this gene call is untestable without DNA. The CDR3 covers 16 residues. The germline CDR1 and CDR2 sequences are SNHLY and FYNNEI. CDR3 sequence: CASSEGSARHTDTQYF.

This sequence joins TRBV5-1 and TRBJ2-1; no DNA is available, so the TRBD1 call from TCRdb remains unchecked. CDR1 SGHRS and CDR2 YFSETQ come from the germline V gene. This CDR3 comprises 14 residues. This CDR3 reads CASSLGQGARRGFF.

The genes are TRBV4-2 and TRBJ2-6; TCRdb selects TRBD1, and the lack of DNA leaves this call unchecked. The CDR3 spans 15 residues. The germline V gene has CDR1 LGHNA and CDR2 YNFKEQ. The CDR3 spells CASMNRGGGANVLTF.

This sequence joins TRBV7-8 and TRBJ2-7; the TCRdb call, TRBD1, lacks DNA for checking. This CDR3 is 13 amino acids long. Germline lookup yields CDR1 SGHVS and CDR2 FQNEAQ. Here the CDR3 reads CASSLPGDYEQYF.

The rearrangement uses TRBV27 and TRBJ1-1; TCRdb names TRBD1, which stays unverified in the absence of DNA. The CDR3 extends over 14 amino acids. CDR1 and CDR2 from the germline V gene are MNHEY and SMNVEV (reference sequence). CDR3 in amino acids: CASSTGPTNTEAFF.

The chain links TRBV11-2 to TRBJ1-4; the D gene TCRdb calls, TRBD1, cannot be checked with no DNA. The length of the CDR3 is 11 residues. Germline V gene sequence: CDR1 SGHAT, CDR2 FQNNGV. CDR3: CASGGGEKLFF. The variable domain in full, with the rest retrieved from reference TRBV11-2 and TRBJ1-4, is EAGVAQSPRYKIIEKRQSVAFWCNPISGHATLYWYQQILGQGPKLLIQFQNNGVVDDSQLPKDRFSAERLKGVDSTLKIQPAKLEDSAVYLCASGGGEKLFFGSGTQLSVL.

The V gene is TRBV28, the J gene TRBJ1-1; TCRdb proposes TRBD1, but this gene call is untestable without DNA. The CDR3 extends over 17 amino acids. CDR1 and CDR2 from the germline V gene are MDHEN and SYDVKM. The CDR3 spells CASSPRTGGSPGTEAFF.

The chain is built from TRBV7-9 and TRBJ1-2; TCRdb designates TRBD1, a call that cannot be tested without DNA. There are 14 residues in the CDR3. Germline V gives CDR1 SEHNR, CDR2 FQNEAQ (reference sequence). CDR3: CASSPGQTNYGYTF.

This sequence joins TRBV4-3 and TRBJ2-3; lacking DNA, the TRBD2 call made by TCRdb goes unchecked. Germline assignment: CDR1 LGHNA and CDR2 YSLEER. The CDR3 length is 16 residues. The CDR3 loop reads CASSPGLAGPADTQYF.

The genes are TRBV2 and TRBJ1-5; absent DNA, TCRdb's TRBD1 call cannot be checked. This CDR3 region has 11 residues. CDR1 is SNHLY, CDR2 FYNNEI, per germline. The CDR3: CATRDVQGQHF.